This note documents a single T cell receptor beta chain sequence. Germline V gene lookup returns CDR1 LNHNV and CDR2 YYDKDF (reference sequence). V gave up 0 bases and J gave up 4 bases; unmatched junction bases: 9. The CDR3 consists of 17 residues. A second PCR, run for about 6 to 11 cycles, used a sample-barcoded 5' primer plus a J-beta primer mix. TCRdb reprocessed the 5' RACE reads via MiXCR and lists one record per CDR3 protein. The sample yields more than 750,000 distinct CDR3 sequences, 25% to 30% seen once. This entry comes from a study of blood T cells in healthy people across ages. These records were also assigned to another study, of T cells of mothers and their children.

The gene calls are TRBV15 and TRBJ2-3, with 8 bases lining up with TRBD2. The source material was blood. This TCR derives from a woman aged 40 to 50 in good health. The CDR3 protein is CATSRDLTGLVADTQYF. In DNA form, the CDR3 reads TGTGCCACCAGCAGAGATCTCACGGGACTAGTAGCAGATACGCAGTATTTT. The variable domain in full, completed from reference TRBV15 and TRBJ2-3, reads DAMVIQNPRYQVTQFGKPVTLSCSQTLNHNVMYWYQQKSSQAPKLLFHYYDKDFNNEADTPDNFQSRRPNTSFCFLDIRSPGLGDTAMYLCATSRDLTGLVADTQYFGPGTRLTVL.